Reported below is one TCR beta chain. TCRdb keeps only in-frame clones here, not all; method: immunoSEQ multiplex PCR. The sample gives about 67,000 clones, 92% of which show up once; around 3% is in the top ten. These data originate in a study of T cells after somatic rescue of genetic block. The CDR3 spans 12 residues. The germline V and J ends were trimmed by 2 bases and 5 bases, with 6 bases remaining between them. Germline V gene data show CDR1 as SNHLY and CDR2 as FYNNEI. The sequenced sample consisted of peripheral blood mononuclear cells (PBMCs). This chain uses TRBV2 with TRBJ2-5; D gene unclear. The receptor comes from a man aged 35 to 55. Here the CDR3 reads CASSEWKETQYF. For the CDR3, the DNA is TGTGCCAGCAGTGAATGGAAGGAGACCCAGTACTTC.